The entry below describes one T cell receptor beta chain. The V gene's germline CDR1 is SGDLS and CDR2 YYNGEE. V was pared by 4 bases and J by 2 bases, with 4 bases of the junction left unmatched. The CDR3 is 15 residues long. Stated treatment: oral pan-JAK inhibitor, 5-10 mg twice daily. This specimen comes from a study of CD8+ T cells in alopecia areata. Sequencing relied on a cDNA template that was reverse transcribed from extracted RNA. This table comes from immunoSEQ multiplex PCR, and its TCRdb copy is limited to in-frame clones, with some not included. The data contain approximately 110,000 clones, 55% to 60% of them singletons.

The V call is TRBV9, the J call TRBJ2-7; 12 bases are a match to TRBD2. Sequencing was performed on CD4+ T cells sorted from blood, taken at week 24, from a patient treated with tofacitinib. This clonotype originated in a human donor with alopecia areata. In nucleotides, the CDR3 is TGTGCCAGCAGCCGGACTAGCGGGGCAGCCTACGAGCAGTACTTC. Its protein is CASSRTSGAAYEQYF. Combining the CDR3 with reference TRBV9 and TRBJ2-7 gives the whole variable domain DSGVTQTPKHLITATGQRVTLRCSPRSGDLSVYWYQQSLDQGLQFLIQYYNGEERAKGNILERFSAQQFPDLHSELNLSSLELGDSALYFCASSRTSGAAYEQYFGPGTRLTVT.